The clone carrying this TCR beta chain was observed a few times. The antigen is undetermined. The germline CDR1 and CDR2 sequences are MNHNS and SASEGT. Trimming took off 5 bases at V and 7 bases at J, with 7 bases between the two ends. The length of the CDR3 is 11 residues. This sample stems from a study of metastatic and nonmetastatic thyroid tumors. Findings and caveats of the study: Malignant thyroid tumors reportedly had TCR beta diversity that was significantly higher than in benign nodules, in blood and tumor.

Thyroid surgery had not been preceded by any treatment in any patient. TCRdb recomputed clones from the PCR reads via MiXCR. The sample lists tens of thousands of clones, roughly an eighth occurring once. This sequence joins TRBV6-1 and TRBJ2-3; D is undetermined. The sequenced sample was blood. The TCR sequence derives from a female donor with papillary thyroid cancer or a benign thyroid nodule (not recorded which). Some clones in this sample may be carry-over from other donors' samples. The CDR3 protein is CASSRTYTQYF. The CDR3 region has the DNA TGTGCCAGCAGTCGAACTTATACGCAGTATTTT.